The 31 T cell receptor beta chains below were found in one sample sequenced in a study of T cells in Graves' hyperthyroidism and ophthalmopathy. Amplification of TCR beta CDR3 regions used RNA as the template. HTBI primers were employed in a first-round RT-PCR of the TCR CDR3. TCRdb reanalysed the multiplex PCR reads using MiXCR and keeps one entry per CDR3 protein. Of some 400,000 distinct CDR3 sequences listed, approximately 13% are singletons. The sequencing input was blood. The origin of the receptors is a woman in her sixties or seventies with Graves' hyperthyroidism.

This chain links TRBV20-1 with TRBJ2-7; 7 bases are a match to TRBD1. V shed 1 base and J 2 bases; nucleotides not matched to a gene: 11. CDR1 and CDR2 (germline): DFQATT, SNEGSKA (reference sequence). The CDR3 sequence is 16 residues long. CDR3 DNA sequence: TGCAGTGCTAGAGTTTTTCAAACAGGGGCCCCCTACGAGCAGTACTTC. Amino acids: CSARVFQTGAPYEQYF.

This clonotype was found a few times. V and J are TRBV5-1 and TRBJ2-1, with D perhaps TRBD2 (6 bases). Germline CDR1 reads SGHRS; CDR2 reads YFSETQ. CDR3 length equals 15 residues. V dropped 3 bases and J dropped 7 bases, with 17 bases sitting between them. CDR3 bases: TGCGCCAGCAGCTCCCGGGACTTGCGGACGAATGAGCAGTTCTTC. Translating gives CASSSRDLRTNEQFF.

The sample holds a few counts of this clonotype. The genes are TRBV12-5 and TRBJ1-1, with D possibly TRBD1 on 5 matching bases. The CDR3 is 14 residues long. Germline assignment: CDR1 LGHNT and CDR2 FRNRAP. V lost 5 bases and J 1 base, leaving 11 bases between the germline ends. This CDR3 reads CASGPDTGNTEAFF. The CDR3 DNA follows: TGTGCTAGTGGTCCCGACACAGGGAACACTGAAGCTTTCTTT.

This clonotype was recorded many times. J is TRBJ1-1 and V is TRBV2, with a possible D match to TRBD1 (5 bases). V lost 6 bases and J 7 bases, leaving 12 bases between the germline ends. The germline V gene encodes CDR1 SNHLY and CDR2 FYNNEI. There are 12 residues in the CDR3. CDR3 region: CASRGDGSEAFF. The CDR3 DNA sequence: TGTGCCAGCAGGGGGGACGGAAGTGAAGCTTTCTTT.

This clonotype was seen many times. The rearrangement links TRBV7-9 to TRBJ2-5, with TRBD1 as a possible D gene (5 bases). This CDR3 comprises 19 residues. V gave up 6 bases and J gave up 1 base, with 27 bases separating them. Germline V lookup: CDR1 SEHNR, CDR2 FQNEAQ (reference sequence). CDR3 DNA: TGTGCCAGCAGAAATAACGTATTCCAGGGTGGTGGTTTCCAAGAGACCCAGTACTTC. Encoded protein: CASRNNVFQGGGFQETQYF.

At least ten counts were recorded for this clonotype. The V gene is TRBV10-3, the J gene TRBJ2-7, with D possibly TRBD2 on 5 matching bases. Germline values: CDR1 ENHRY, CDR2 SYGVKD. This CDR3 spans 13 amino acids. This CDR3 is CALSTGSSYEQYF. The CDR3 nucleotides read TGTGCGCTGAGTACGGGAAGCTCCTACGAGCAGTACTTC.

Ten or more counts support this clonotype. The rearrangement uses TRBV30 and TRBJ2-1; D possibly corresponds to TRBD1 (6 bases). Germline CDR1 and CDR2: GTSNPN and SVGIG (reference sequence). The CDR3 extends over 11 amino acids. With 2 bases removed from V and 14 bases from J, the gap between germline ends came to 13 bases. The CDR3 here is CAWSQGGIKFF. CDR3 coding DNA: TGTGCCTGGAGTCAAGGGGGTATTAAGTTCTTC.

This clonotype has ten or more counts. The chain combines TRBV19 with TRBJ2-7, with 10 bases fitting TRBD1. The CDR3 has 17 amino acids. Germline V gives CDR1 LNHDA, CDR2 SQIVND (reference sequence). V shed 6 bases and J 6 bases; nucleotides not matched to a gene: 17. The CDR3 DNA reads TGTGCCAGTAGATACAGGACCGGGACAGGGGAGCGATCCGAGCAGTACTTC. It encodes CASRYRTGTGERSEQYF.

V usage is TRBV30 and J usage is TRBJ1-2, with TRBD1 as a possible D gene (6 bases). Germline loops: CDR1 GTSNPN, CDR2 SVGIG (reference sequence). CDR3 size: 13 residues. V lost 3 bases, J lost 6 bases, and 14 bases lay in between. The CDR3 sequence: CAWRTGGAHGYTF. In nucleotides, the CDR3 is TGTGCCTGGAGGACGGGGGGCGCCCATGGCTACACCTTC.

The chain recombines TRBV9 with TRBJ2-1; D not resolved. This CDR3 has 13 amino acids. Trimming removed 4 bases at V and 3 bases at J, with 8 bases between. CDR1 and CDR2 from the germline V gene are SGDLS and YYNGEE. The DNA for the CDR3 is TGTGCCAGCAGCCCCCGGTACTACAATGAGCAGTTCTTC. This gives the protein CASSPRYYNEQFF. The variable domain in full, with the rest retrieved from reference TRBV9 and TRBJ2-1, is DSGVTQTPKHLITATGQRVTLRCSPRSGDLSVYWYQQSLDQGLQFLIQYYNGEERAKGNILERFSAQQFPDLHSELNLSSLELGDSALYFCASSPRYYNEQFFGPGTRLTVL.

DNA for the CDR3: TGCAGTGCTGGCGGGGTTTCCTACGAGCAGTACTTC. Encoded protein: CSAGGVSYEQYF. This chain joins TRBV20-1 and TRBJ2-7; D is perhaps TRBD2 (6 bases). Trimming stripped 5 bases from V and 1 base from J, with 9 bases between. CDR1 DFQATT and CDR2 SNEGSKA come from the germline V gene (reference sequence). CDR3 length: 12 amino acids.

V and J are TRBV12-3 or TRBV12-4 and TRBJ1-5, with 9 bases matching TRBD1. V lost 5 bases, J lost 0 bases, and 2 bases stayed unmatched. CDR3 length equals 15 residues. The CDR3 DNA reads TGTGCCAGCAGTACAGGGGGCACTAGCAATCAGCCCCAGCATTTT. Translating gives CASSTGGTSNQPQHF.

This clonotype was seen repeatedly, ten times or more. The chain links TRBV20-1 to TRBJ2-5, with D possibly matching TRBD2 (6 bases). Germline V gives CDR1 DFQATT, CDR2 SNEGSKA (reference sequence). Between the trimmed V and J ends, which lost 6 bases and 5 bases, there was a span of 19 bases. The CDR3 loop spans 14 amino acids. As DNA, the CDR3 is TGCAGTGCCCTACCCGGGGCAGGAGGGGAGACCCAGTACTTC. Translating gives CSALPGAGGETQYF.

The V gene is TRBV5-1, the J gene TRBJ2-3; 14 nucleotides line up with TRBD2. Germline CDR1 SGHRS, CDR2 YFSETQ. The V segment lost 1 base and the J segment 3 bases; nucleotides outside the gene matches: 13. The CDR3 covers 20 residues. The DNA for the CDR3 is TGCGCCAGCAGCTTGTTTCGACTAGCGGGAGGGAAGGAGTCGACAGATACGCAGTATTTT. This gives the protein CASSLFRLAGGKESTDTQYF. The whole variable domain, remainder taken from reference TRBV5-1 and TRBJ2-3, is KAGVTQTPRYLIKTRGQQVTLSCSPISGHRSVSWYQQTPGQGLQFLFEYFSETQRNKGNFPGRFSGRQFSNSRSEMNVSTLELGDSALYLCASSLFRLAGGKESTDTQYFGPGTRLTVL.

This clonotype was found many times. The chain carries TRBV28 and TRBJ1-5; D perhaps matches TRBD1 (6 bases). The germline V and J ends were trimmed by 5 bases and 2 bases, with 19 bases remaining between them. The CDR3 spans 17 residues. CDR1 and CDR2 (germline): MDHEN, SYDVKM. This CDR3 is CASSPGQLPYGNQPQHF. CDR3 DNA: TGTGCCAGCAGTCCCGGACAGCTCCCCTACGGCAATCAGCCCCAGCATTTT.

The V call is TRBV6-1, the J call TRBJ1-1; perhaps TRBD1 as D (6 bases). The V gene's germline CDR1 is MNHNS and CDR2 SASEGT. V gave up 8 bases and J gave up 1 base, with 14 bases separating them. CDR3 size: 14 residues. The CDR3 sequence is CASESGAGNTEAFF. DNA for the CDR3: TGTGCCAGCGAATCAGGGGCCGGGAACACTGAAGCTTTCTTT.

This clonotype was seen repeatedly, ten times or more. J is TRBJ1-1 and V is TRBV30, with D possibly matching TRBD1 (6 bases). Trimming stripped 7 bases from V and 0 bases from J, with 12 bases between. This CDR3 comprises 13 residues. Germline CDR1 is GTSNPN and CDR2 is SVGIG (reference sequence). CDR3 protein: CALSDSVNTEAFF. DNA for the CDR3: TGTGCCTTATCGGACAGCGTGAACACTGAAGCTTTCTTT.

V and J are TRBV18 and TRBJ2-7; D is perhaps TRBD2 (6 bases). Germline CDR1 and CDR2: KGHSH and LQKENI. Trimming cost V 0 bases and J 0 bases, with 9 bases left between them. The CDR3 is 15 amino acids. The CDR3 sequence: CASSPPIGSSYEQYF. CDR3 in DNA: TGTGCCAGCTCACCACCGATCGGGAGCTCCTACGAGCAGTACTTC.

In this sample, this clonotype turned up a few times. V and J are TRBV7-2 and TRBJ2-3; tentatively, D is TRBD2 (6 bases). The CDR3 totals 16 residues. Deletions cut 5 bases from V and 1 base from J, with 16 bases between. Germline V gene sequence: CDR1 SGHTA, CDR2 FQGNSA. In nucleotides, the CDR3 is TGTGCCAGCAGCCTTACGCCGACGGGAGGCACAGATACGCAGTATTTT. Its protein product is CASSLTPTGGTDTQYF. The whole variable domain, remainder taken from reference TRBV7-2 and TRBJ2-3, is GAGVSQSPSNKVTEKGKDVELRCDPISGHTALYWYRQSLGQGLEFLIYFQGNSAPDKSGLPSDRFSAERTGGSVSTLTIQRTQQEDSAVYLCASSLTPTGGTDTQYFGPGTRLTVL.

This clonotype appeared many times. V usage is TRBV3-1 and J usage is TRBJ2-1; TRBD2 matches at 10 bases. Germline V gene data show CDR1 as LGHDT and CDR2 as YNNKEL (reference sequence). The CDR3 is 21 amino acids. Losses at the gene ends were 2 bases for V and 8 bases for J; bases not matched to a gene: 24. This CDR3 is CASSQPAEGQLLAGLGDEQFF. In DNA, the CDR3 is TGTGCCAGCAGCCAACCCGCCGAGGGACAGCTACTAGCGGGGCTGGGGGATGAGCAGTTCTTC.

The sample holds many counts of this clonotype. The chain uses TRBV6-1 and TRBJ2-1, with 7 bases fitting TRBD1. CDR1 MNHNS and CDR2 SASEGT come from the germline V gene. V dropped 7 bases and J dropped 3; count of bases not matched to a gene: 6. This CDR3 comprises 14 residues. CDR3 nucleotide sequence: TGTGCCAGCAAGAAGGGGACAGACTACAATGAGCAGTTCTTC. Translation: CASKKGTDYNEQFF.

This clonotype was observed at least ten times. The CDR3 DNA sequence: TGTGCCAGCAGGGTGAGAGGGGGCGAGTACATTCAGTACTTC. As protein: CASRVRGGEYIQYF. V usage is TRBV5-8 and J usage is TRBJ2-4; 7 bases map to TRBD1. J was trimmed by 8 bases and V by 5 bases; bases with no gene match: 10. The CDR3 sequence is 14 residues long. Per the germline V gene, CDR1 is SGHTS and CDR2 is YDEGEE.

The chain has TRBV6-2 or TRBV6-3 and TRBJ1-1; 7 bases agree with TRBD1. Germline trimming cut 4 bases from V and 3 bases from J; bases unmatched to any gene: 8. This CDR3 spans 15 amino acids. Germline CDR1 and CDR2: MNHEY and SVGEGT. CDR3: CASSSPRQGYTEAFF. CDR3 DNA sequence: TGTGCCAGCAGTTCACCCCGACAGGGTTACACTGAAGCTTTCTTT.

This clonotype was found many times. The V gene is TRBV12-3 or TRBV12-4, the J gene TRBJ2-7, with D tentatively TRBD2 (6 bases). V was clipped by 4 bases and J by 0 bases, with 19 bases between them. CDR3 length: 17 residues. As DNA, the CDR3 is TGTGCCAGCAGTTACGAAGACGGGAGTGGCACCTCCTACGAGCAGTACTTC. It yields the protein CASSYEDGSGTSYEQYF.

In this sample, this clonotype turned up many times. This sequence joins TRBV28 and TRBJ1-2; no clear D. CDR1 is MDHEN and CDR2 is SYDVKM in the germline V gene. With 3 bases removed from V and 5 bases from J, the gap between germline ends came to 7 bases. The CDR3 runs 12 residues. The CDR3 DNA sequence: TGTGCCAGCAGTTTCAGCCGGTATGGCTACACCTTC. It translates to CASSFSRYGYTF.

This clonotype has at least ten counts. The chain recombines TRBV11-3 with TRBJ2-5, with 9 bases aligning to TRBD1. Trimming at V came to 5 bases and at J to 9 bases, leaving 7 bases not matched to a gene. Germline CDR1 reads SGHNT; CDR2 reads YENEEA. The CDR3 has 13 residues. The CDR3 DNA is TGTGCCAGCAGCCGGACAGGGGTCAAGGCCCAGTACTTC. Translation: CASSRTGVKAQYF.

V is TRBV27 and J is TRBJ2-7, with TRBD2 matching 10 bases. Germline CDR1 and CDR2: MNHEY and SMNVEV (reference sequence). After removal of 4 bases from V and 0 bases from J, the junction contained 6 bases not matched to a gene. This CDR3 has 16 amino acids. CDR3 bases: TGTGCCAGCAGTTCCCCGACTAGCGGGTACTCCTACGAGCAGTACTTC. Translation gives CASSSPTSGYSYEQYF.

This clonotype was counted ten times or more. This chain uses TRBV12-5 with TRBJ2-1; D not certain. The CDR3 runs 17 residues. The germline V gene has CDR1 LGHNT and CDR2 FRNRAP. The ends were cut back, 0 bases at V and 0 bases at J, with 12 bases in the middle. The DNA of the CDR3 is TGTGCTAGTGGTTTGGTACATTTCACCAGCTCCTACAATGAGCAGTTCTTC. Its protein is CASGLVHFTSSYNEQFF.

This clonotype has more than one count but fewer than ten. The chain has TRBV19 and TRBJ1-2, with 10 bases lining up with TRBD1. V shed 9 bases, J shed 7 bases, and the junction held 11 bases outside the gene matches. Germline lookup yields CDR1 LNHDA and CDR2 SQIVND (reference sequence). The CDR3 consists of 14 residues. CDR3 amino acids: CASKPGQGDRGYTF. DNA of the CDR3: TGTGCCAGCAAGCCCGGACAGGGGGATCGTGGCTACACCTTC.

J is TRBJ1-1 and V is TRBV25-1; TRBD1 aligns across 9 bases. CDR3 length equals 15 residues. Unmatched junction bases numbered 11, after V lost 6 bases and J lost 6 bases. Germline V gene lookup returns CDR1 MGHDK and CDR2 SYGVNS. CDR3 in DNA: TGTGCCAGCAGACACACAGGGGGCGCGATCTCTGAAGCTTTCTTT. Translation: CASRHTGGAISEAFF.

The gene calls are TRBV4-1 and TRBJ2-7; 10 positions match TRBD2. CDR1 is MGHRA, CDR2 YSYEKL, per germline. Unmatched junction bases numbered 6, after V lost 1 base and J lost 6 bases. This CDR3 spans 15 amino acids. The CDR3 DNA follows: TGCGCCAGCAGCCAAGTCCTAGCGGGAGCCACCGAGCAGTACTTC. Its protein is CASSQVLAGATEQYF.